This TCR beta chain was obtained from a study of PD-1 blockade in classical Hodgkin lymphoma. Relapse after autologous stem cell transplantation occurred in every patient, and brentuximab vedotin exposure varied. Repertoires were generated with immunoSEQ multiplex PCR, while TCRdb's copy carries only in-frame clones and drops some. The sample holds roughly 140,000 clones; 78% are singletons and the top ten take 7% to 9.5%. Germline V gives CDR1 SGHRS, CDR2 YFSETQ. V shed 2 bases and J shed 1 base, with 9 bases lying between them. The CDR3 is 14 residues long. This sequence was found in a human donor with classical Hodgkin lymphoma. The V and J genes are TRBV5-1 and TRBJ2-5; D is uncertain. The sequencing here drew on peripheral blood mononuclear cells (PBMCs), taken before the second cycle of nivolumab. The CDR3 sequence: CASSLGRPQETQYF. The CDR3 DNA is TGCGCCAGCAGCTTAGGCAGACCCCAAGAGACCCAGTACTTC.